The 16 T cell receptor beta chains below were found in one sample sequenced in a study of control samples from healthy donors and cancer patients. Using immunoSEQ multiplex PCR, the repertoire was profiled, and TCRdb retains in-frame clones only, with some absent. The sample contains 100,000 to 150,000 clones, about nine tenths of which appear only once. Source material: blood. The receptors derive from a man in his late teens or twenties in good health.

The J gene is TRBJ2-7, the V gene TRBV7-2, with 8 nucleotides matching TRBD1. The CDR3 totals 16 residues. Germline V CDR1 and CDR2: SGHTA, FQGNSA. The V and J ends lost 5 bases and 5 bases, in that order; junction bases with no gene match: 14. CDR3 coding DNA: TGTGCCAGCAGCCGTGCCCCCGGACAGGGAATTCACGAGCAGTACTTC. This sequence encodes CASSRAPGQGIHEQYF.

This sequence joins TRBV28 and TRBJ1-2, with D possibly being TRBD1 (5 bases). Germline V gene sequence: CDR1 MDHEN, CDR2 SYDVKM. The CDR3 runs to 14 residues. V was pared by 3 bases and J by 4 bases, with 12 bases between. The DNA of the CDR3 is TGTGCCAGCAGTTTGCGAGGGGCGGCCTATGGCTACACCTTC. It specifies CASSLRGAAYGYTF.

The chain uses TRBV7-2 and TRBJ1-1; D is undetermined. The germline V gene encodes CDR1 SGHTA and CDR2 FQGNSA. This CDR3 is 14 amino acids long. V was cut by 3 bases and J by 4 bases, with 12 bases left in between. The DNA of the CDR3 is TGTGCCAGCAGCTTTGTGGGGTGGGGCACTGAAGCTTTCTTT. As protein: CASSFVGWGTEAFF.

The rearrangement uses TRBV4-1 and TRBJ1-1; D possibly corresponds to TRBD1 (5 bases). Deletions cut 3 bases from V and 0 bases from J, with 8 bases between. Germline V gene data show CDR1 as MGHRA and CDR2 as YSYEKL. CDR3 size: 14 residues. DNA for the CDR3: TGCGCCAGCAGCCAGGGGCCTTTGAACACTGAAGCTTTCTTT. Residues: CASSQGPLNTEAFF.

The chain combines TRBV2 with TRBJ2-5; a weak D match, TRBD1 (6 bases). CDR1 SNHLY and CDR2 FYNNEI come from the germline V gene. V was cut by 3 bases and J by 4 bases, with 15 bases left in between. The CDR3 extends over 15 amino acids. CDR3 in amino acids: CASSDGDNRRETQYF. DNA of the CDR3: TGTGCCAGCAGTGATGGGGACAACCGGCGAGAGACCCAGTACTTC.

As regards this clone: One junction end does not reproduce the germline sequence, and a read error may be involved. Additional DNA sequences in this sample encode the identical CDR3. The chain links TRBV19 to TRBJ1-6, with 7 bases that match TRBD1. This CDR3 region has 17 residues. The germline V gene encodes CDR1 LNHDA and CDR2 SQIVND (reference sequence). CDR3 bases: TGTGCCAGTAGTATGAACCCCGACGGGACAGATCGATCACCTCTCCACTTT. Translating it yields CASSMNPDGTDRSPLHF. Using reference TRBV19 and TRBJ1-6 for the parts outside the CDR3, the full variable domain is DGGITQSPKYLFRKEGQNVTLSCEQNLNHDAMYWYRQDPGQGLRLIYYSQIVNDFQKGDIAEGYSVSREKKESFPLTVTSAQKNPTAFYLCASSMNPDGTDRSPLHFGNGTRLTVT.

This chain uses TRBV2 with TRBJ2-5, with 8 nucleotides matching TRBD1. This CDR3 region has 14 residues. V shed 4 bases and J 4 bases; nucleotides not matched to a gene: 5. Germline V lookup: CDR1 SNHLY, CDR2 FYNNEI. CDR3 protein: CASSAPTGVETQYF. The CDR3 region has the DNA TGTGCCAGCAGTGCCCCGACAGGGGTAGAGACCCAGTACTTC. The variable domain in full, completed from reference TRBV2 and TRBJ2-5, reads EPEVTQTPSHQVTQMGQEVILRCVPISNHLYFYWYRQILGQKVEFLVSFYNNEISEKSEIFDDQFSVERPDGSNFTLKIRSTKLEDSAMYFCASSAPTGVETQYFGPGTRLLVL.

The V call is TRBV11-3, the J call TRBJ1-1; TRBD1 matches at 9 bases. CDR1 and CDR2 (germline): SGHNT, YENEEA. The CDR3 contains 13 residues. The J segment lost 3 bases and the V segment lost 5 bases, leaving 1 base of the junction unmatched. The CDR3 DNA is TGTGCCAGCAGCCGACAGGGGGACACTGAAGCTTTCTTT. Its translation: CASSRQGDTEAFF.

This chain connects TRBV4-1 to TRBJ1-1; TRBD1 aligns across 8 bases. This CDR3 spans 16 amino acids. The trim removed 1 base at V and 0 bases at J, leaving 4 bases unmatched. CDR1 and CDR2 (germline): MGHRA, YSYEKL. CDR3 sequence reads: CASSQATGQVNTEAFF. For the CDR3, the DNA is TGCGCCAGCAGCCAAGCCACGGGACAGGTGAACACTGAAGCTTTCTTT.

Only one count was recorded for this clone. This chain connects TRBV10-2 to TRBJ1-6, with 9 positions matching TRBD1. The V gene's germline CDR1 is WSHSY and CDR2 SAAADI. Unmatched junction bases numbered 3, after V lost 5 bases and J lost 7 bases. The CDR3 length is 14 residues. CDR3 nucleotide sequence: TGCGCCAGCAGTACGGACAGGGGAAATTCACCCCTCCACTTT. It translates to CASSTDRGNSPLHF.

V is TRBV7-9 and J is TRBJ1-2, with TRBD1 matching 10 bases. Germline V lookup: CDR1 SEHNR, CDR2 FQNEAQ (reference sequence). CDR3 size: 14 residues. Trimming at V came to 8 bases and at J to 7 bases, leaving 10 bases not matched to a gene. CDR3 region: CASPRTGGIGGYTF. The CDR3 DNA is TGTGCCAGCCCAAGGACAGGGGGAATTGGTGGCTACACCTTC.

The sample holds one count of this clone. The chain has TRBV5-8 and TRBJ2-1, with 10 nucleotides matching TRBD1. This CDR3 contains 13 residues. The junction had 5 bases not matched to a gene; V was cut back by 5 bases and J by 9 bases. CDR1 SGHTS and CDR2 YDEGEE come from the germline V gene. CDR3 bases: TGTGCCAGCAGTAAGACAGGGGGCTTTGAGCAGTTCTTC. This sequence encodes CASSKTGGFEQFF.

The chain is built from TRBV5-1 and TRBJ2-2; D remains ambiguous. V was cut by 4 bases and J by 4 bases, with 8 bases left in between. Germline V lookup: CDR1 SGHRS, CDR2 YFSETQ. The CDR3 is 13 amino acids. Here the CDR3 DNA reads TGCGCCAGCAGCATGGCAACCACCGGGGAGCTGTTTTTT. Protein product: CASSMATTGELFF.

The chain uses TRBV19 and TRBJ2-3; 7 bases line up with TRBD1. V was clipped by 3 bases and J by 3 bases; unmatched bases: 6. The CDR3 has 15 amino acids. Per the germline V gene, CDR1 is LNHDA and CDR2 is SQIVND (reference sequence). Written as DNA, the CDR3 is TGTGCCAGTAGTATTGGACAGGATGGGACAGATACGCAGTATTTT. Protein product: CASSIGQDGTDTQYF. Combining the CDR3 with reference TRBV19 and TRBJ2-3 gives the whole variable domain DGGITQSPKYLFRKEGQNVTLSCEQNLNHDAMYWYRQDPGQGLRLIYYSQIVNDFQKGDIAEGYSVSREKKESFPLTVTSAQKNPTAFYLCASSIGQDGTDTQYFGPGTRLTVL.

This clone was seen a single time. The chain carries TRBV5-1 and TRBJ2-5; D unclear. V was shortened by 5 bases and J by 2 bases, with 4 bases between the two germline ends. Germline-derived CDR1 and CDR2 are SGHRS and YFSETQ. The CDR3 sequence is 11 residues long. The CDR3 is CASRQQETQYF. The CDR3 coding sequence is TGCGCCAGCAGACAGCAAGAGACCCAGTACTTC. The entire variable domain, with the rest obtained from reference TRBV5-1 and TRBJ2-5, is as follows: KAGVTQTPRYLIKTRGQQVTLSCSPISGHRSVSWYQQTPGQGLQFLFEYFSETQRNKGNFPGRFSGRQFSNSRSEMNVSTLELGDSALYLCASRQQETQYFGPGTRLLVL.

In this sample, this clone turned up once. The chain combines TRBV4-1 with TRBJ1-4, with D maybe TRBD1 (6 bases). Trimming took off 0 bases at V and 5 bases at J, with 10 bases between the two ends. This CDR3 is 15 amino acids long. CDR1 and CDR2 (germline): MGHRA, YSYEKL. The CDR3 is CASSQDPGTNEKLFF. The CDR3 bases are TGCGCCAGCAGCCAAGACCCGGGGACAAATGAAAAACTGTTTTTT.